Following are 25 T cell receptor beta chains from one sample sequenced in a study of sequential checkpoint blockade in melanoma. The treatment here: randomized to nivolumab then ipilimumab (arm A) or the reverse (arm B). Only in-frame clones appear in the TCRdb table, and some are missing; sequencing was by immunoSEQ multiplex PCR. The sample contains approximately 10,000 clones, more than 55% of which appear only once. The sequencing used CD8+ T cells sorted from blood (inferred from file names), collected from a patient given nivolumab and ipilimumab in sequence. The receptors derive from a human donor with melanoma.

This clone was observed a handful of times. This chain joins TRBV7-3 and TRBJ1-2; D possibly corresponds to TRBD1 (6 bases). The CDR3 is made up of 14 amino acids. Germline assignment: CDR1 SGHTA and CDR2 FQGTGA. The V and J ends lost 5 bases and 4 bases respectively, with 14 bases between them. CDR3 nucleotide sequence: TGTGCCAGCAGCGCCCATGGCAGGGGCTATGGCTACACCTTC. Translated: CASSAHGRGYGYTF.

This chain links TRBV9 with TRBJ2-7; 10 bases are shared with TRBD1. Per the germline V gene, CDR1 is SGDLS and CDR2 is YYNGEE. This CDR3 has 14 residues. V was pared by 0 bases and J by 5 bases, with 2 bases of the junction left unmatched. The CDR3 here is CASSVAGTGDEQYF. The CDR3 DNA reads TGTGCCAGCAGCGTAGCTGGGACAGGGGACGAGCAGTACTTC.

V gene TRBV5-5 combines with J gene TRBJ2-1, with TRBD2 as a possible D gene (5 bases). The CDR3 runs to 16 residues. The V end was cut by 2 bases, the J end by 0 bases, with 12 bases between. Germline assignment: CDR1 SGHKS and CDR2 YYEKEE (reference sequence). In DNA, the CDR3 is TGTGCCAGCAGCTTAATTGGGGAGAGCTCCTACAATGAGCAGTTCTTC. Amino acid sequence: CASSLIGESSYNEQFF.

On this clone: Other DNA sequences from this sample encode an identical CDR3 as well. This chain connects TRBV9 to TRBJ2-5, with a possible D match to TRBD1 (5 bases). The CDR3 loop spans 15 amino acids. The V gene's germline CDR1 is SGDLS and CDR2 YYNGEE. V was clipped by 0 bases and J by 1 base, with 10 bases between them. The DNA of the CDR3 is TGTGCCAGCAGCGTAGGAGGCAGGGTCCAAGAGACCCAGTACTTC. This encodes CASSVGGRVQETQYF.

The chain has TRBV4-3 and TRBJ1-6, with 8 nucleotides matching TRBD1. CDR1 is LGHNA and CDR2 is YSLEER in the germline V gene. The CDR3 totals 15 residues. The trim removed 0 bases at V and 7 bases at J, leaving 2 bases unmatched. CDR3 amino acids: CASSQDSGGNSPLHF. As DNA, the CDR3 is TGCGCCAGCAGCCAAGACTCAGGGGGCAATTCACCCCTCCACTTT.

The V call is TRBV29-1, the J call TRBJ1-2; tentatively, D is TRBD1 (6 bases). Germline CDR1 is SQVTM and CDR2 is ANQGSEA. The germline V and J ends were trimmed by 2 bases and 4 bases, with 11 bases remaining between them. The CDR3 spans 13 residues. The CDR3 region is CSVESGDIYGYTF. CDR3 in DNA: TGCAGCGTTGAATCAGGGGACATCTATGGCTACACCTTC.

CDR3 DNA sequence: TGCGCCAGCAGCCCTATAGGGGATAACACTGAAGCTTTCTTT. Translation gives CASSPIGDNTEAFF. The chain couples TRBV4-1 to TRBJ1-1, with D possibly TRBD1 on 5 matching bases. Germline CDR1 MGHRA, CDR2 YSYEKL. V lost 4 bases to trimming and J lost 2 bases, with 11 bases between them. The CDR3 loop spans 14 amino acids.

This clone occurred a few times. The chain carries TRBV6-4 and TRBJ1-2, with D uncertain. The ends were cut back, 5 bases at V and 2 bases at J, with 15 bases in the middle. CDR3 length: 15 amino acids. The germline V gene has CDR1 MRHNA and CDR2 SNTAGT. In DNA, the CDR3 is TGTGCCAGCAGTCCCGGAGAGAAGAGGAACTATGGCTACACCTTC. This translates into CASSPGEKRNYGYTF.

The chain carries TRBV7-2 and TRBJ2-1; 8 positions agree with TRBD2. V shed 1 base and J 4 bases; nucleotides not matched to a gene: 12. Per germline, CDR1 SGHTA and CDR2 FQGNSA. CDR3 size: 18 residues. The CDR3 DNA follows: TGTGCCAGCAGCTTAGTTCACCCACCGGGCGGGGGGTACAATGAGCAGTTCTTC. Translated: CASSLVHPPGGGYNEQFF.

This clone was observed a handful of times. The chain uses TRBV4-2 and TRBJ1-1; D might be TRBD1 (6 bases). Germline CDR1 is LGHNA and CDR2 is YNFKEQ. The CDR3 is 14 amino acids. Between the trimmed V and J ends, which lost 4 bases and 5 bases, there was a span of 14 bases. The CDR3 loop reads CASSPDRLATEAFF. The DNA of the CDR3 is TGTGCCAGCAGCCCCGACAGGTTAGCGACTGAAGCTTTCTTT.

This clone appeared once. The genes are TRBV27 and TRBJ2-6; 9 positions match TRBD1. CDR1 and CDR2 from the germline V gene are MNHEY and SMNVEV (reference sequence). Trimming cost V 10 bases and J 0 bases; bases outside gene matches: 7. The CDR3 covers 16 residues. CDR3 DNA: TGTGCCACCACAGGGGGCGCGCTCTCTGGGGCCAACGTCCTGACTTTC. This gives the protein CATTGGALSGANVLTF.

The CDR3 sequence is CASSWREGYNEQFF. In DNA form, the CDR3 reads TGTGCCAGCAGTTGGCGGGAGGGCTACAATGAGCAGTTCTTC. The chain links TRBV13 to TRBJ2-1, with TRBD2 matching 9 bases. Losses at the gene ends were 6 bases for V and 3 bases for J; bases not matched to a gene: 3. Germline V gives CDR1 PRHDT, CDR2 FYEKMQ (reference sequence). This CDR3 contains 14 residues. Full variable domain (rest looked up from reference TRBV13 and TRBJ2-1): AAGVIQSPRHLIKEKRETATLKCYPIPRHDTVYWYQQGPGQDPQFLISFYEKMQSDKGSIPDRFSAQQFSDYHSELNMSSLELGDSALYFCASSWREGYNEQFFGPGTRLTVL.

This clone was counted only a few times. The chain is built from TRBV9 and TRBJ1-1; D may be TRBD1 (5 bases). This CDR3 has 14 amino acids. Germline CDR1 SGDLS, CDR2 YYNGEE. V was pared by 0 bases and J by 7 bases, with 13 bases between. The CDR3 nucleotides read TGTGCCAGCAGCGTAGTAGGGACGGGAGTTGAAGCTTTCTTT. Encoded protein: CASSVVGTGVEAFF.

Notes on this clone: No conserved phenylalanine or tryptophan ends this CDR3, so it is likely a read error. The limits of the CDR3 on the DNA are not certain, so only TCRdb's listed CDR3 is given. V usage is TRBV27 and J usage is TRBJ1-2; the DNA was not used to check the table's D call, TRBD1. The CDR3 spans 11 residues, counting both ends. Germline values: CDR1 MNHEY, CDR2 SMNVEV (reference sequence). The CDR3 reads CASRYHRARGA.

The chain recombines TRBV9 with TRBJ2-1; TRBD2 matches at 8 bases. The CDR3 sequence is 15 residues long. Germline lookup yields CDR1 SGDLS and CDR2 YYNGEE. J gave up 6 bases and V 4 bases, and 9 bases lay outside the gene matches. CDR3 sequence: CASSPRGGRRNEQFF. For the CDR3, the DNA is TGTGCCAGCAGCCCCCGGGGGGGGCGACGCAATGAGCAGTTCTTC.

This chain uses TRBV7-2 with TRBJ1-6, with D uncertain. CDR3 length: 18 amino acids. Looked up from germline, CDR1 is SGHTA and CDR2 is FQGNSA. V gave up 1 base and J gave up 2 bases, with 15 bases separating them. DNA of the CDR3: TGTGCCAGCAGCTTAGGGTTTGGCGGAACTACCTATAATTCACCCCTCCACTTT. This translates into CASSLGFGGTTYNSPLHF.

The genes are TRBV6-5 and TRBJ2-3; 12 nucleotides agree with TRBD2. CDR1 MNHEY and CDR2 SVGAGI come from the germline V gene. V was pared by 4 bases and J by 4 bases, with 0 bases of the junction left unmatched. This CDR3 is built from 14 residues. The CDR3 coding sequence is TGTGCCAGCAGTTGGACTAGCGGGGCAGATACGCAGTATTTT. This gives the protein CASSWTSGADTQYF.

This clone was counted a few times. The rearrangement links TRBV28 to TRBJ1-6, with TRBD1 matching 7 bases. In germline, CDR1 is MDHEN, CDR2 SYDVKM. Trimming took 8 bases from V and 4 from J; bases not matched to a gene: 8. The CDR3 is 15 amino acids. The CDR3 DNA is TGTGCCAGCCACTTTCGGGACAGTTATAATTCACCCCTCCACTTT. Residues: CASHFRDSYNSPLHF.

V is TRBV6-4 and J is TRBJ1-2, with D maybe TRBD1 (6 bases). This CDR3 contains 13 residues. V gave up 5 bases and J gave up 6 bases, with 13 bases separating them. Germline V gene data show CDR1 as MRHNA and CDR2 as SNTAGT. The CDR3 spells CASSLPGQNGYTF. The CDR3, as DNA: TGTGCCAGCAGTTTGCCCGGACAGAATGGCTACACCTTC.

This clone was found once. J is TRBJ2-1 and V is TRBV2, with 13 positions matching TRBD2. The V segment lost 4 bases and the J segment 0 bases; nucleotides outside the gene matches: 9. Germline CDR1 reads SNHLY; CDR2 reads FYNNEI. The CDR3 has 19 amino acids. The CDR3 protein is CASSGGGLAGILSYNEQFF. The CDR3 nucleotides read TGTGCCAGCAGTGGTGGGGGACTAGCGGGAATACTCTCCTACAATGAGCAGTTCTTC.

The gene calls are TRBV27 and TRBJ2-1, with D perhaps TRBD2 (6 bases). Per germline, CDR1 MNHEY and CDR2 SMNVEV (reference sequence). V lost 3 bases and J 4 bases, leaving 13 bases between the germline ends. CDR3 length equals 15 residues. CDR3 sequence reads: CASSLGGRAYNEQFF. The CDR3 DNA follows: TGTGCCAGCAGTTTGGGGGGTAGGGCTTACAATGAGCAGTTCTTC.

The J gene is TRBJ2-7, the V gene TRBV6-5; 9 bases are shared with TRBD1. Trimming cost V 11 bases and J 5 bases; bases outside gene matches: 13. Germline loops: CDR1 MNHEY, CDR2 SVGAGI. The CDR3 runs to 14 residues. The CDR3: CAADPGTGFHEQYF. Here the CDR3 DNA reads TGTGCCGCAGACCCCGGGACAGGGTTCCACGAGCAGTACTTC.

J is TRBJ2-5 and V is TRBV6-6; D might be TRBD1 (6 bases). The CDR3 spans 14 residues. With 0 bases removed from V and 5 bases from J, the gap between germline ends came to 10 bases. From germline, CDR1 is MNHNY and CDR2 SVGAGI (reference sequence). The CDR3 region has the DNA TGTGCCAGCAGTTACTCGAATAGGGGGGAGACCCAGTACTTC. As protein: CASSYSNRGETQYF.

This chain joins TRBV10-3 and TRBJ1-2; 8 bases fit TRBD1. The CDR3 loop spans 19 amino acids. V was clipped by 1 base and J by 0 bases; unmatched bases: 13. From germline, CDR1 is ENHRY and CDR2 SYGVKD. CDR3 sequence reads: CAISEFTGTGSSANYGYTF. For the CDR3, the DNA is TGTGCCATCAGTGAGTTCACCGGGACAGGCTCCTCAGCTAACTATGGCTACACCTTC.

With regard to this clone: The sample has other DNA sequences that encode this CDR3 too. CDR3 nucleotides: TGTGCCACCAGATTAACCGCAAACCGGGACAGAGAGACCCAGTACTTC. This encodes CATRLTANRDRETQYF. The rearrangement uses TRBV15 and TRBJ2-5; 7 positions match TRBD1. V gave up 6 bases and J gave up 4 bases; unmatched junction bases: 14. Germline-derived CDR1 and CDR2 are LNHNV and YYDKDF (reference sequence). This CDR3 comprises 16 residues.